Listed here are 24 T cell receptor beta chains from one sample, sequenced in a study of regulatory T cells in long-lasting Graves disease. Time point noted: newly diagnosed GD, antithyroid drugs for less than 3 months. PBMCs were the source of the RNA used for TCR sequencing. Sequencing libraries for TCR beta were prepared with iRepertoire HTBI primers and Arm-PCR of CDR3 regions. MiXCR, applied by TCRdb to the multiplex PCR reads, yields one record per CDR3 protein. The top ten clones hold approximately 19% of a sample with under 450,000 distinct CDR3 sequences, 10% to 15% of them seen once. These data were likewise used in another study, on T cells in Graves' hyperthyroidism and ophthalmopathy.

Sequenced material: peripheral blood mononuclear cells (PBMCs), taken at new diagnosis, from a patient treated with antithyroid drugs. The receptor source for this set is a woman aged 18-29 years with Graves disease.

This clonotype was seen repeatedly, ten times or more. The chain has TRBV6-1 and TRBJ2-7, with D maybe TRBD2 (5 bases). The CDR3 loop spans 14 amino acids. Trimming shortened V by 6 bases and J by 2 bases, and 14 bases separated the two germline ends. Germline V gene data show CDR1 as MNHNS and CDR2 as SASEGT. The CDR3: CASSRLGNTYEQYF. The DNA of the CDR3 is TGTGCCAGCAGCCGGCTCGGGAATACCTACGAGCAGTACTTC.

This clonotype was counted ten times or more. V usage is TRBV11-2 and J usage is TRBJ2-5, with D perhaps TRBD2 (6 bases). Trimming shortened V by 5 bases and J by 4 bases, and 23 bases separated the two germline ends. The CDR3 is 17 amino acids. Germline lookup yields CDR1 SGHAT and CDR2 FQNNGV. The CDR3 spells CASSPPGTQVLRETQYF. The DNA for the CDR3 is TGTGCCAGCAGCCCCCCCGGGACTCAAGTTTTGCGAGAGACCCAGTACTTC.

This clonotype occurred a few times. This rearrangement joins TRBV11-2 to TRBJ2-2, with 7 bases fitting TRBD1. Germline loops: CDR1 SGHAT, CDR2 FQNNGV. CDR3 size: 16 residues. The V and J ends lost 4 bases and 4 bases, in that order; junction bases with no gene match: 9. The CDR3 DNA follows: TGTGCCAGCAGCTCGCATAGGGGGCTAGGCACCGGGGAGCTGTTTTTT. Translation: CASSSHRGLGTGELFF.

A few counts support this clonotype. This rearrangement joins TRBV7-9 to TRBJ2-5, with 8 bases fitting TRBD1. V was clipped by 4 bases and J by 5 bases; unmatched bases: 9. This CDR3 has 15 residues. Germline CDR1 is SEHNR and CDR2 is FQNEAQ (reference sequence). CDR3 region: CASSSKGQGRETQYF. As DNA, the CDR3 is TGTGCCAGCAGCTCCAAAGGACAGGGAAGGGAGACCCAGTACTTC.

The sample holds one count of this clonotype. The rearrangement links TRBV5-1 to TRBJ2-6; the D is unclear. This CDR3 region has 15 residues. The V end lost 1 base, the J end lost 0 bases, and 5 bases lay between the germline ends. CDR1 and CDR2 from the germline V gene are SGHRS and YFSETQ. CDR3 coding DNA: TGCGCCAGCAGCTTGTCAAGCTCTGGGGCCAACGTCCTGACTTTC. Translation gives CASSLSSSGANVLTF. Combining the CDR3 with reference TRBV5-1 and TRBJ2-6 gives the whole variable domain KAGVTQTPRYLIKTRGQQVTLSCSPISGHRSVSWYQQTPGQGLQFLFEYFSETQRNKGNFPGRFSGRQFSNSRSEMNVSTLELGDSALYLCASSLSSSGANVLTFGAGSRLTVL.

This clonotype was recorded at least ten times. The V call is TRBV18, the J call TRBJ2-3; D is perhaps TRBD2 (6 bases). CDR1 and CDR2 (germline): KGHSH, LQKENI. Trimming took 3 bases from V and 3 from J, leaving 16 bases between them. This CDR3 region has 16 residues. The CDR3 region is CASSPGAEEGTDTQYF. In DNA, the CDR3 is TGTGCCAGCTCACCCGGAGCGGAGGAGGGGACAGATACGCAGTATTTT.

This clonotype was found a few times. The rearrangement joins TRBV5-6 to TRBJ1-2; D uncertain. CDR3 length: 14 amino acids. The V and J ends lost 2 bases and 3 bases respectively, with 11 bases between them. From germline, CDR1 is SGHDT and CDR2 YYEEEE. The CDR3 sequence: CASSFARLDYGYTF. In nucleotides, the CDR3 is TGTGCCAGCAGCTTCGCAAGGCTAGACTATGGCTACACCTTC.

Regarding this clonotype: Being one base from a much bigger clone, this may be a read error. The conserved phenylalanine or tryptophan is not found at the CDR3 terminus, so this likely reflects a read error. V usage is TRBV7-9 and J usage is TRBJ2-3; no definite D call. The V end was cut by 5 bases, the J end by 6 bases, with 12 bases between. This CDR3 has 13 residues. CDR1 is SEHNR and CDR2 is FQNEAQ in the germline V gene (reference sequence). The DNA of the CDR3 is TGTGCCAGCAGCCCCCCGGTCGGGGATACGCAGTATCTT. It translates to CASSPPVGDTQYL.

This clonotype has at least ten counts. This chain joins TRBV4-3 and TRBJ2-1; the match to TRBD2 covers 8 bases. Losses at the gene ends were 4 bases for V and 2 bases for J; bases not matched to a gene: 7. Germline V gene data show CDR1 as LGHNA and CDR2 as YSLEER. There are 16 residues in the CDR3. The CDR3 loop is CASSRGTREAYNEQFF. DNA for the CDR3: TGCGCCAGCAGCCGTGGGACTAGGGAGGCCTACAATGAGCAGTTCTTC.

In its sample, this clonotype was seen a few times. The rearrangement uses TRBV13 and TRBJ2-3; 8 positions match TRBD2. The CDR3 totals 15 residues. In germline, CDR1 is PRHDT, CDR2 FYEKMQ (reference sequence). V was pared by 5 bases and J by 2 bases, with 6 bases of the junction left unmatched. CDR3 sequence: CASSPVGLATDTQYF. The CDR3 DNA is TGTGCCAGCAGCCCCGTCGGACTAGCCACAGATACGCAGTATTTT.

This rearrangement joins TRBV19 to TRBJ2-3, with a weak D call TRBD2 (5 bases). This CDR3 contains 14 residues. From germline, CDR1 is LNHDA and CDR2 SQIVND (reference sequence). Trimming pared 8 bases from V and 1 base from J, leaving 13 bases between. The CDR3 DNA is TGTGCCAGTGAAGAGGGTTTCGGCACAGATACGCAGTATTTT. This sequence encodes CASEEGFGTDTQYF.

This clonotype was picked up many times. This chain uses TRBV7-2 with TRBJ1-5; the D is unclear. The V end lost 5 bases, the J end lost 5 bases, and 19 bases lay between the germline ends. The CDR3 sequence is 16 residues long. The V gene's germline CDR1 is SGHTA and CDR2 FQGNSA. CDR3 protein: CASSPDRVHWDQPQHF. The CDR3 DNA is TGTGCCAGCAGCCCGGACCGGGTCCACTGGGATCAGCCCCAGCATTTT.

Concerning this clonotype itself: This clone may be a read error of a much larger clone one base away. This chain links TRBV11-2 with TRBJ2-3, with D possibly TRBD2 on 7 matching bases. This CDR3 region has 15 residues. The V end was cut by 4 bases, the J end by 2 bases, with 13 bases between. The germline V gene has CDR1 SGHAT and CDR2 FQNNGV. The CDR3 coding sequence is TGTGCCAGCAGCTATTGGGGGGGCTTCACAGATACGCAGTATTTT. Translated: CASSYWGGFTDTQYF.

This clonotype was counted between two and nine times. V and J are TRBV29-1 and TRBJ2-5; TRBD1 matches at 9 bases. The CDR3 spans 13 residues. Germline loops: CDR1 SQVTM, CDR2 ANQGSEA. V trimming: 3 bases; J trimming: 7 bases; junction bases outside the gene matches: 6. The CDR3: CSVEDRGRRTQYF. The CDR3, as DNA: TGCAGCGTTGAGGACAGGGGAAGACGGACCCAGTACTTC.

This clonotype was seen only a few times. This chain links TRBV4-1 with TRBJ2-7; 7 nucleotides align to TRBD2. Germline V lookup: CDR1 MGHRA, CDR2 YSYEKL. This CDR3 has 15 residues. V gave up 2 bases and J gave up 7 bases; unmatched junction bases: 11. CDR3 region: CASSQLADAGREQYF. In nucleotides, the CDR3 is TGCGCCAGCAGCCAACTAGCGGATGCAGGTCGAGAGCAGTACTTC.

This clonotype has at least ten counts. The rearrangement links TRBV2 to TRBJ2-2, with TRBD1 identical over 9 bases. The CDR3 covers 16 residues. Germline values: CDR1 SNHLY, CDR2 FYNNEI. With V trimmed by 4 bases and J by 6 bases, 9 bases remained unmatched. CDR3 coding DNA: TGTGCCAGCAGTGTGTCGGGACAGGGTTCTTCCGGGGAGCTGTTTTTT. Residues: CASSVSGQGSSGELFF.

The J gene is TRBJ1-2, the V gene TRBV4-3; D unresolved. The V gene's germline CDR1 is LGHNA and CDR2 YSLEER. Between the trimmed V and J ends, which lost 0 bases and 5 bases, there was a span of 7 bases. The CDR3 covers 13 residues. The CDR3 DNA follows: TGCGCCAGCAGCCAAGATCCCAAGTATGGCTACACCTTC. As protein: CASSQDPKYGYTF.

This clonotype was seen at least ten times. The CDR3 here is CSVGQGHEAFF. For the CDR3, the DNA is TGCAGCGTTGGACAGGGGCACGAAGCTTTCTTT. The chain links TRBV29-1 to TRBJ1-1; 8 nucleotides line up with TRBD1. The trim removed 4 bases at V and 8 bases at J, leaving 3 bases unmatched. This CDR3 contains 11 residues. CDR1 is SQVTM, CDR2 ANQGSEA, per germline.

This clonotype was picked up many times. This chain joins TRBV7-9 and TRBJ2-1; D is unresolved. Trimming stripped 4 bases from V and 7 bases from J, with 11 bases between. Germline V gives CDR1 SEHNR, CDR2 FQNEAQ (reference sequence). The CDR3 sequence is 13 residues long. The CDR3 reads CASSSVRVNEQFF. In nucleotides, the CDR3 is TGTGCCAGCAGCTCGGTACGAGTGAATGAGCAGTTCTTC.

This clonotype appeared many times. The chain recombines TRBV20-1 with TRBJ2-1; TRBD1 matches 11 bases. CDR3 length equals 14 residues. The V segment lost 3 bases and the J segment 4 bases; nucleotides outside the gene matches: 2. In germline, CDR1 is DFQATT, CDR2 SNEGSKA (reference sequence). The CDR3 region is CSASWDRGYNEQFF. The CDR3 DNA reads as TGCAGTGCTAGTTGGGACAGGGGGTACAATGAGCAGTTCTTC.

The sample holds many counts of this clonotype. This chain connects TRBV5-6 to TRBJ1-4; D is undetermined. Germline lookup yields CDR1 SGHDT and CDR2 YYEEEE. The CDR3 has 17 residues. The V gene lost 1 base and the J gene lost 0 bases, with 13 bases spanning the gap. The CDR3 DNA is TGTGCCAGCAGCTTGTTACCCCGGCCAACAACTAATGAAAAACTGTTTTTT. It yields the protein CASSLLPRPTTNEKLFF.

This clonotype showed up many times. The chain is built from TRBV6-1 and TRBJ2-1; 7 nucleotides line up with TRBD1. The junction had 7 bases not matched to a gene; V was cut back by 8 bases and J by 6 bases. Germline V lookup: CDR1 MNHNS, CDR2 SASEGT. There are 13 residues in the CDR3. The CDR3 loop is CASGTASGNEQFF. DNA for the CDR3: TGTGCCAGCGGGACAGCTTCAGGCAATGAGCAGTTCTTC.

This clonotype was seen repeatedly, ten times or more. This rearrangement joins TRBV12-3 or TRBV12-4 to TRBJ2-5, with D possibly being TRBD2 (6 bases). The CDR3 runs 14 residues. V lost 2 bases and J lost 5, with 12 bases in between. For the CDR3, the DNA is TGTGCCAGCAGTTTAAGGGTGGGGAGGGAGACCCAGTACTTC. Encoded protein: CASSLRVGRETQYF.

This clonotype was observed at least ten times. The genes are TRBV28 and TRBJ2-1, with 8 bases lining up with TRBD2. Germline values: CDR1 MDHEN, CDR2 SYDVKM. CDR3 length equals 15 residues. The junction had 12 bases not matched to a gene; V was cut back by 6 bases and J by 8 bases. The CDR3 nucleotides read TGTGCCAGCAGCTCCGGGACTAGGGATCTCGATGAGCAGTTCTTC. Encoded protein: CASSSGTRDLDEQFF.